The 12 T cell receptor beta chains below were found in one sample sequenced in a study of blood T cell repertoires in COVID-19. The data were produced by immunoSEQ multiplex PCR, yet TCRdb's version contains in-frame clones alone and is incomplete. The repertoire holds 71,000 or so clones, with approximately 80% as singletons. Sequences were obtained from peripheral blood. The source is a man in his 70s with acute or convalescent COVID-19.

The CDR3 spells CATSDPSTAGGRTGELFF. In nucleotides, the CDR3 is TGTGCCACCAGTGATCCCTCAACGGCGGGAGGGCGCACCGGGGAGCTGTTTTTT. The chain has TRBV24-1 and TRBJ2-2; 9 bases agree with TRBD2. V lost 3 bases to trimming and J lost 4 bases; unmatched junction nucleotides: 11. Germline-derived CDR1 and CDR2 are KGHDR and SFDVKD. The CDR3 runs 18 residues.

The rearrangement uses TRBV5-6 and TRBJ2-5, with TRBD2 matching over 11 bases. Trimming took 4 bases from V and 5 from J; bases not matched to a gene: 16. Germline CDR1 SGHDT, CDR2 YYEEEE. The CDR3 loop spans 18 amino acids. CDR3 sequence: CASSADPLAGDQQETQYF. The CDR3, as DNA: TGTGCCAGCAGCGCCGATCCACTAGCGGGGGACCAGCAGGAGACCCAGTACTTC.

The chain recombines TRBV6-5 with TRBJ1-1; tentatively, D is TRBD1 (5 bases). From germline, CDR1 is MNHEY and CDR2 SVGAGI. Trimming pared 2 bases from V and 1 base from J, leaving 14 bases between. The CDR3 consists of 16 residues. CDR3 sequence: CASSYPDPDRNTEAFF. CDR3 nucleotide sequence: TGTGCCAGCAGTTACCCGGATCCAGACAGGAACACTGAAGCTTTCTTT.

This clone occurred a few times. The rearrangement uses TRBV11-2 and TRBJ2-7; possible D gene TRBD2, 5 bases. CDR3 length: 13 amino acids. Germline V gene data show CDR1 as SGHAT and CDR2 as FQNNGV. Trimming removed 5 bases from V and 0 bases from J, with 8 bases in between. CDR3 region: CASSASGSYEQYF. In DNA, the CDR3 is TGTGCCAGCAGCGCCAGCGGCTCCTACGAGCAGTACTTC.

The rearrangement joins TRBV18 to TRBJ1-1; D not certain. V gave up 3 bases and J gave up 3 bases, with 14 bases separating them. Germline values: CDR1 KGHSH, CDR2 LQKENI. This CDR3 is 15 amino acids long. Here the CDR3 DNA reads TGTGCCAGCTCACCTAGCATAACTCGGGACACTGAAGCTTTCTTT. This encodes CASSPSITRDTEAFF.

The gene calls are TRBV19 and TRBJ2-3; 7 bases agree with TRBD1. V dropped 6 bases and J dropped 2; count of bases not matched to a gene: 8. The CDR3 has 15 amino acids. CDR1 and CDR2 (germline): LNHDA, SQIVND (reference sequence). This chain's CDR3 is CASSPTGTTTDTQYF. The CDR3 DNA is TGTGCCAGTAGCCCGACAGGGACGACCACAGATACGCAGTATTTT.

In DNA, the CDR3 is TGTGCCAGCAGCTTAACTATAGGTACTGAAGCTTTCTTT. Translated: CASSLTIGTEAFF. This chain connects TRBV5-6 to TRBJ1-1; no clear D. Trimming left V 2 bases short and J 5 bases short, with 10 bases between. This CDR3 has 13 amino acids. Germline CDR1 SGHDT, CDR2 YYEEEE.

J is TRBJ2-5 and V is TRBV5-1, with 11 bases fitting TRBD1. The CDR3 is made up of 16 amino acids. Germline V gene sequence: CDR1 SGHRS, CDR2 YFSETQ. V trimming: 2 bases; J trimming: 3 bases; junction bases outside the gene matches: 6. The CDR3 region has the DNA TGCGCCAGCAGCTTCAGTGTGGGACAGGGGGAAGAGACCCAGTACTTC. Amino acids: CASSFSVGQGEETQYF.

V is TRBV11-3 and J is TRBJ2-2; a weak D match, TRBD1 (5 bases). Germline CDR1 reads SGHNT; CDR2 reads YENEEA. CDR3 size: 15 residues. With 1 base removed from V and 6 bases from J, the gap between germline ends came to 12 bases. CDR3 loop: CASSLVAGKAGELFF. The CDR3 DNA reads as TGTGCCAGCAGCTTAGTAGCAGGGAAGGCCGGGGAGCTGTTTTTT.

The chain has TRBV29-1 and TRBJ1-4; maybe TRBD1 (6 bases). Between the trimmed V and J ends, which lost 7 bases and 8 bases, there was a span of 26 bases. Germline V gene sequence: CDR1 SQVTM, CDR2 ANQGSEA. This CDR3 is built from 16 residues. In nucleotides, the CDR3 is TGCAGCGCCCAAACCCCGGACAGCTCCGGGTGGGAAAAACTGTTTTTT. Amino acid sequence: CSAQTPDSSGWEKLFF.

This chain links TRBV7-2 with TRBJ1-2; TRBD1 aligns across 9 bases. CDR1 is SGHTA and CDR2 is FQGNSA in the germline V gene. The CDR3 runs 16 residues. With V trimmed by 0 bases and J by 2 bases, 4 bases remained unmatched. The CDR3 DNA reads as TGTGCCAGCAGCTTAGCTATAGGACAGGGGAACTATGGCTACACCTTC. Amino acid sequence: CASSLAIGQGNYGYTF.

This clone was recorded a few times. This chain joins TRBV5-1 and TRBJ1-3, with a possible D match to TRBD1 (5 bases). The germline V and J ends were trimmed by 6 bases and 2 bases, with 9 bases remaining between them. The V gene's germline CDR1 is SGHRS and CDR2 YFSETQ. This CDR3 spans 13 amino acids. The DNA of the CDR3 is TGCGCCAGCACCCGGACACCTGGAAACACCATATATTTT. It specifies CASTRTPGNTIYF.